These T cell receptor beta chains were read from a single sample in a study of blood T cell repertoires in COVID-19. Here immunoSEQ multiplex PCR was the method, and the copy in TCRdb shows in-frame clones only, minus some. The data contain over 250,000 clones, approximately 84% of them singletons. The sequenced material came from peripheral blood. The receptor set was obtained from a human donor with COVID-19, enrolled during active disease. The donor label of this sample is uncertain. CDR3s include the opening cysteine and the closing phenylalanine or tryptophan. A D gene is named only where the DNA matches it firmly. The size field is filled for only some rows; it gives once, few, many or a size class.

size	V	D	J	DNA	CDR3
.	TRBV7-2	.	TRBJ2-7	TGTGCCAGCAGCCTAGGCGTTGGCGGCTACGAGCAGTACTTC	CASSLGVGGYEQYF
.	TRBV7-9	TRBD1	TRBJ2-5	TGTGCCAGCAGCCTTGGGACAGGGGGCTTGGAGACCCAGTACTTC	CASSLGTGGLETQYF
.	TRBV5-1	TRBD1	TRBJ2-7	TGCGCCAGCAGCCCCACAGGACAGGGCAAGAGCTACGAGCAGTACTTC	CASSPTGQGKSYEQYF
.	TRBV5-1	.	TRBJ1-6	TGCGCCAGCCGGGAAGGGCTCTCACCCCTCCACTTT	CASREGLSPLHF
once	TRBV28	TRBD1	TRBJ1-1	TGTGCCAGCAGTTTAGACAGGGGAGGCACTGAAGCTTTCTTT	CASSLDRGGTEAFF
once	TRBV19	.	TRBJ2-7	TGTGCCAGTAGACTAACCCCACAGGCATCCTACGAGCAGTACTTC	CASRLTPQASYEQYF
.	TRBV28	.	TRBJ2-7	TGTGCCAGCAGTTCCACACCCCCTGTGGTGTACTTC	CASSSTPPVVYF
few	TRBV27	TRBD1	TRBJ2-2	TGTGCCAGCAGAATTACCGGACAGGGGGCGCCCGGGGAGCTGTTTTTT	CASRITGQGAPGELFF
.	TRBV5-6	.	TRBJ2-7	TGTGCCAGCAGCTTGCCTACGGGAGTAGGTTACGAGCAGTACTTC	CASSLPTGVGYEQYF
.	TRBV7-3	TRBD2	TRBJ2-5	TGTGCCAGCAGCGTTAGAGGGCTAGCGGGAGGCCAAGAGACCCAGTACTTC	CASSVRGLAGGQETQYF
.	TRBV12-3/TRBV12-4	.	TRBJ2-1	TGTGCCAGCAGTTTACTCAGAAACAATGAGCAGTTCTTC	CASSLLRNNEQFF
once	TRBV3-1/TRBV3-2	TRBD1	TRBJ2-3	TGTGCCAGCAGCCAACCGGGACAGGGGGCCGAGGATACGCAGTATTTT	CASSQPGQGAEDTQYF
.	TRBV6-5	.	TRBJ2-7	TGTGCCAGCAGTTACTCGACCGGGAGCTCCTACGAGCAGTACTTC	CASSYSTGSSYEQYF
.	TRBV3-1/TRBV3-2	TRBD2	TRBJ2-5	TGTGCCAGCAGCCCCCGACTAGCGGGCCCACTGTACTTC	CASSPRLAGPLYF
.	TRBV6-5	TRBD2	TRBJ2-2	TGTGCCAGCCAACCGGGACTAGCCCCGGCCGGGGAGCTGTTTTTT	CASQPGLAPAGELFF
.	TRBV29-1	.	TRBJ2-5	TGCAGCGCCACAGCTCAAGAGACCCAGTACTTC	CSATAQETQYF
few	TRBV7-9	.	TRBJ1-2	TGTGCCAGCAGCTTAGGGCAGGGCAACTATGGCTACACCTTC	CASSLGQGNYGYTF
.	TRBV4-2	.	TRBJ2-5	TGTGCCAGCAGCCGAGAAGCGGGCCAAGAGACCCAGTACTTC	CASSREAGQETQYF
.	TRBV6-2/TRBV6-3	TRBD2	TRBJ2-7	TGTGCCAGCAGTGTTTGGACTAGCGGGAAATCCTACGAGCAGTACTTC	CASSVWTSGKSYEQYF
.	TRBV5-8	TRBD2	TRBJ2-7	TGTGCCAGCAGGTTCGGGGGGGGAGAATCCTACGAGCAGTACTTC	CASRFGGGESYEQYF
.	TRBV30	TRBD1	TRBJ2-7	TGTGCCTGGACCTCCGACAGGGGAAATGGTTACGAGCAGTACTTC	CAWTSDRGNGYEQYF
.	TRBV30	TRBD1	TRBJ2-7	TGTGCCGGAAACCGGGACAGGGAGTACGAGCAGTACTTC	CAGNRDREYEQYF
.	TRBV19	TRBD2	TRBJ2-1	TGTGCCAGTAGTATTAGGGCGGGAGAAGGCTACAATGAGCAGTTCTTC	CASSIRAGEGYNEQFF
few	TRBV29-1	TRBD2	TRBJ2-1	TGCAGCGTTGAAGATGGGGCACTAGCGGGATATGAGCAGTTCTTC	CSVEDGALAGYEQFF
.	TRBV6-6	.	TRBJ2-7	TGTGCCAGCATAGGTAGCGAGAGCTCCTACGAGCAGTACTTC	CASIGSESSYEQYF
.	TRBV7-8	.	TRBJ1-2	TGTGCCAGCAGCTTAGGCAGACAGAGTTATGGCTACACCTTC	CASSLGRQSYGYTF
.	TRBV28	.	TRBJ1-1	TGTGCCAGCAGTTTGGAGGGGTCGAGAAACACTGAAGCTTTCTTT	CASSLEGSRNTEAFF
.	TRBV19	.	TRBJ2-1	TGTGCCAGTAGTCGAACACAAAGGGGCAATGAGCAGTTCTTC	CASSRTQRGNEQFF
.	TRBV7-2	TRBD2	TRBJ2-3	TGTGCCAGCAGCTCGAGACTAGCGGATACAGATACGCAGTATTTT	CASSSRLADTDTQYF
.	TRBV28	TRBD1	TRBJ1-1	TGTGCCAGCAGTTTGCACAGGGGTTCCCGGAGCGAAGCTTTCTTT	CASSLHRGSRSEAFF
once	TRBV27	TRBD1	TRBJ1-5	TGTGCCAGCAGTTTAATAGGGGGCGAGGGCAATCAGCCCCAGCATTTT	CASSLIGGEGNQPQHF
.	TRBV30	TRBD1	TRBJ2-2	TGTGCCTGGAGTCTGGGACAGGTCCCCGGGGAGCTGTTTTTT	CAWSLGQVPGELFF
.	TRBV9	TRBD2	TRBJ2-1	TGTGCCAGCAGCGTAGTTAGCGGGAGGCTCAATGAGCAGTTCTTC	CASSVVSGRLNEQFF
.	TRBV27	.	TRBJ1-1	TGTGCCAGCAGTTTATCCGGCCGGGGGGACACTGAAGCTTTCTTT	CASSLSGRGDTEAFF
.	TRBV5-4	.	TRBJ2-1	TGTGCCAGCAGCTCGGCACAGGGCTACTCCAATGAGCAGTTCTTC	CASSSAQGYSNEQFF
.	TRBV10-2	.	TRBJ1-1	TGCGCCAGCAGTGAGTGGGGGGGCACTGAAGCTTTCTTT	CASSEWGGTEAFF
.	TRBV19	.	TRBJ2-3	TGTGCCAGTAGTCCACCAATGGGCTCCAGCACAGATACGCAGTATTTT	CASSPPMGSSTDTQYF